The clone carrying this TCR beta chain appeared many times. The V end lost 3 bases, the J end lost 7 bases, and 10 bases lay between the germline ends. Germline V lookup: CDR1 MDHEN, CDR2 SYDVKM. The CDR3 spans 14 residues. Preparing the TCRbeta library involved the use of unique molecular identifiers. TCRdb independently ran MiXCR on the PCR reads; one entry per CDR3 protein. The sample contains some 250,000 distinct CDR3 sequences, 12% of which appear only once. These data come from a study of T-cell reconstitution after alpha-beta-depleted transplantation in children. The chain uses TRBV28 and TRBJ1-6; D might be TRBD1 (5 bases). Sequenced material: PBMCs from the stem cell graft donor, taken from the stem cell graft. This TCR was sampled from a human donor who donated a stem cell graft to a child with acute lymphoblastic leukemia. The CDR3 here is CASSFQGGNSPLHF. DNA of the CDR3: TGTGCCAGCAGTTTTCAGGGAGGGAATTCACCCCTCCACTTT.